Presented here are 2 T cell receptor beta chains from one specimen sequenced in a study of T cell changes during pregnancy in multiple sclerosis. Clones were sequenced by immunoSEQ multiplex PCR, and TCRdb holds only the in-frame ones, with some missing. The sample records 55,000 to 85,000 clones, more than 80% being singletons. Sample: peripheral blood, taken in the third trimester of pregnancy. Source of these receptors: a female donor with multiple sclerosis, enrolled in a pregnancy study.

J is TRBJ2-3 and V is TRBV18; maybe TRBD2 (6 bases). CDR1 is KGHSH, CDR2 LQKENI, per germline. CDR3 size: 14 residues. Between the trimmed V and J ends, which lost 0 bases and 6 bases, there was a span of 10 bases. CDR3 sequence reads: CASSPPGGADTQYF. Written as DNA, the CDR3 is TGTGCCAGCTCACCACCGGGGGGAGCGGATACGCAGTATTTT.

This clone was counted a few times. The CDR3 DNA reads as TGTGCCAGCAGCGCCGGGGACAGGGGGGCCTATGGCTACACCTTC. Translated: CASSAGDRGAYGYTF. The chain employs TRBV9 and TRBJ1-2, with TRBD1 matching 11 bases. There are 15 residues in the CDR3. With V trimmed by 3 bases and J by 4 bases, 5 bases remained unmatched. The germline V gene encodes CDR1 SGDLS and CDR2 YYNGEE.